The rows below give T cell receptor beta chains drawn from one sample of a study of CD8 T cells in Susac syndrome. TCRdb processed the immunoSEQ multiplex PCR reads anew with MiXCR; each CDR3 protein has one entry. The sample lists 150,000 to 200,000 distinct CDR3 sequences; around 90% were seen once. The specimen sequenced was CD4+ T cells from PBMCs. Receptors were obtained from a human donor in good health. The CDR3 runs from the conserved cysteine through the conserved F or W. D genes are given only for firm matches. Some rows have no size entry. The others give once, few or many, or a class for an expanded clone.

>-|TRBV7-2|TRBJ1-2|TRBD1
TGTGCCAGCAGCTTCACTACGACAGGGTCAATAGACTATGGCTACACCTTC
CASSFTTTGSIDYGYTF
>-|TRBV19|TRBJ2-5|-
TGTGCCAGTAGTATAGGACCTCAAGAGACCCAGTACTTC
CASSIGPQETQYF
>few|TRBV25-1|TRBJ2-1|-
TGTGCCAGCAGTGAGAGCTCCTACAATGAGCAGTTCTTC
CASSESSYNEQFF
>-|TRBV6-6|TRBJ1-5|-
TGTGCCAGCACCCCCATGAGGCGAAATCAGCCCCAGCATTTT
CASTPMRRNQPQHF
>-|TRBV7-3|TRBJ1-1|-
TGTGCCAGCAGCTCCGGAGGACTGATGAACACTGAAGCTTTCTTT
CASSSGGLMNTEAFF
>-|TRBV6-5|TRBJ2-4|-
TGTGCCAGCAGTTACTCAGAACAGGCCCAGTGGTACTTC
CASSYSEQAQWYF
>-|TRBV15|TRBJ2-1|-
TGTGCCACCAGCAGAGTATCGGTGGATGAGCAGTTCTTC
CATSRVSVDEQFF
>-|TRBV7-2|TRBJ2-7|TRBD2
TGTGCCAGCAGCTCTGCGCTGGGACTAGCGGGAGCCGAGCAGTACTTC
CASSSALGLAGAEQYF
>-|TRBV6-1|TRBJ2-5|-
TGTGCCAGCAGTGAAAGGGAAGAGACCCAGTACTTC
CASSEREETQYF
>-|TRBV7-9|TRBJ1-5|TRBD1
TGTGCCAGCAGCAACGGACCCGGGACAGGGCCTCAGCCCCAGCATTTT
CASSNGPGTGPQPQHF
>-|TRBV7-2|TRBJ1-2|TRBD1
TGTGCCAGCAGCCTAGCCGGGACAGCGTTTACGAACTATGGCTACACCTTC
CASSLAGTAFTNYGYTF
>-|TRBV6-2/TRBV6-3|TRBJ2-7|TRBD2
TGTGCCAGCAGTTACTCTGCCCGAGCGGGACTCTCCTACGAGCAGTACTTC
CASSYSARAGLSYEQYF
>-|TRBV29-1|TRBJ2-2|-
TGCAGCGTTGAAGATTGGCGACTAGGCAACACCGGGGAGCTGTTTTTT
CSVEDWRLGNTGELFF
>-|TRBV5-1|TRBJ2-3|-
TGCGCCAGCAGCTCCACCCCCCAGCGGGCCCTAAGCACAGATACGCAGTATTTT
CASSSTPQRALSTDTQYF
>-|TRBV7-2|TRBJ1-3|-
TGTGCCAGCAGCAGGACAGACCTCTCTGGAAACACCATATATTTT
CASSRTDLSGNTIYF
>once|TRBV29-1|TRBJ2-5|-
TGCAGCGGGGGGCGAGAAGAGACCCAGTACTTC
CSGGREETQYF
>-|TRBV12-3/TRBV12-4|TRBJ2-3|TRBD2
TGTGCCAGCCGACCAGGCGGGGGGGCCCCAGATACGCAGTATTTT
CASRPGGGAPDTQYF
>-|TRBV20-1|TRBJ2-7|TRBD2
TGCAGTGCTAGGTCACCTAGCGGGGGGTCCCGGGAGCAGTACTTC
CSARSPSGGSREQYF
>-|TRBV20-1|TRBJ1-2|-
TGCAGTGCTAGTTGGCAGGATAACTATGGCTACACCTTC
CSASWQDNYGYTF
>-|TRBV12-3/TRBV12-4|TRBJ2-1|TRBD2
TGTGCCAGCACCTCTGGAGGGAGGGCCTACAATGAGCAGTTCTTC
CASTSGGRAYNEQFF
>few|TRBV20-1|TRBJ2-1|-
TGCAGTGCTAGAGAGAATGAGCAGTTCTTC
CSARENEQFF
>-|TRBV10-3|TRBJ2-5|TRBD2
TGTGCCATCAGTGAGGTAGCGGGGCTTAGCCAAGAGACCCAGTACTTC
CAISEVAGLSQETQYF
>few|TRBV6-5|TRBJ2-7|-
TGTGCCAGCAGTTACCGGGACGAGCAGTACTTC
CASSYRDEQYF
>-|TRBV20-1|TRBJ1-1|-
TGCAGTGCTAGAACATATGAAGCTTTCTTT
CSARTYEAFF